This T cell receptor (beta chain) emerged from a study of naive and memory T cell subsets. Study-wide results and limits: No ground truth validated the naive and memory repertoire findings. Clonotypes here are unpaired alpha or beta chain sequences. Over 85% of naive TCR sequences appeared only once after error correction, unlike memory subsets.

From germline, CDR1 is SQVTM and CDR2 ANQGSEA. The CDR3 length is 13 residues. V lost 7 bases and J 2 bases, leaving 14 bases between the germline ends. Cells stained for CD3, CD4, CD8, CD45RA and CD27 were sorted into four subsets. Both TRBC1 and TRBC2 were covered by a beta constant-region primer of two equimolar oligonucleotides. TCRdb reprocessed the UMI-ligation and nested PCR reads via MiXCR and lists one record per CDR3 protein. The sample contains roughly 91,000 distinct CDR3 sequences, 13% of which appear only once. About this clonotype: Its target is not known.

The source is a human donor in good health. Source material: central memory CD4+ T cells from blood. This chain connects TRBV29-1 to TRBJ2-5, with D possibly TRBD1 on 5 matching bases. CDR3 sequence reads: CSAEGQKQETQYF. DNA for the CDR3: TGCAGCGCCGAAGGACAAAAACAAGAGACCCAGTACTTC.